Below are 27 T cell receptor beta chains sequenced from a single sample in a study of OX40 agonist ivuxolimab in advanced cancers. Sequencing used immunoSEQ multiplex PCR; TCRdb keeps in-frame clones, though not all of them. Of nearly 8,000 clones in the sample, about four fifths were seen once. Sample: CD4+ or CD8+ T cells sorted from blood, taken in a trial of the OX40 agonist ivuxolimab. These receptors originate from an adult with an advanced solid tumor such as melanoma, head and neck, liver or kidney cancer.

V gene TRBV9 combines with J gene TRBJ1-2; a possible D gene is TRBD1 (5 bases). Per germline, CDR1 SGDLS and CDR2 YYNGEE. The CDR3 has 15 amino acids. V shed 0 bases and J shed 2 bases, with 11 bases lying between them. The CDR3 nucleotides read TGTGCCAGCAGCGTAGATACAGGCGGAAACTATGGCTACACCTTC. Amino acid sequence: CASSVDTGGNYGYTF.

This CDR3 reads CASSFGLHYEQYF. The CDR3 DNA reads as TGCGCCAGCAGCTTTGGGCTACACTACGAGCAGTACTTC. The chain is built from TRBV5-1 and TRBJ2-7; no reliable D call. Germline V gene lookup returns CDR1 SGHRS and CDR2 YFSETQ. There are 13 residues in the CDR3. Trimming removed 2 bases at V and 3 bases at J, with 9 bases between.

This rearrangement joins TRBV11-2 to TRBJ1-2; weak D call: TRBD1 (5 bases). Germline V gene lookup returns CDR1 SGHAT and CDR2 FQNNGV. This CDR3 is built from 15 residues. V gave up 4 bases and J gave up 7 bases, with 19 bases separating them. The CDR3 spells CASSWGGGKMVGYTF. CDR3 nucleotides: TGTGCCAGCAGCTGGGGCGGGGGGAAAATGGTTGGCTACACCTTC. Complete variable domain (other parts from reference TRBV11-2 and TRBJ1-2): EAGVAQSPRYKIIEKRQSVAFWCNPISGHATLYWYQQILGQGPKLLIQFQNNGVVDDSQLPKDRFSAERLKGVDSTLKIQPAKLEDSAVYLCASSWGGGKMVGYTFGSGTRLTVV.

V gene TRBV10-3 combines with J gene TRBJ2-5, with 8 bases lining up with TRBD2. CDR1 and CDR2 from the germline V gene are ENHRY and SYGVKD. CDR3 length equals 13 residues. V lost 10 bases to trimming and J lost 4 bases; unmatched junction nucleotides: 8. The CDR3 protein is CATLREGGETQYF. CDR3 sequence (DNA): TGTGCCACCCTCCGGGAGGGCGGAGAGACCCAGTACTTC.

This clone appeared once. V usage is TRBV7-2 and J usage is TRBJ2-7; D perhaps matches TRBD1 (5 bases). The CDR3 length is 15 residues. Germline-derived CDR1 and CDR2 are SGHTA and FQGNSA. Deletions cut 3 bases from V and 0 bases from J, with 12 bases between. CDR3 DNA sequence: TGTGCCAGCAGCTTCTTACAGGCGAGCTCCTACGAGCAGTACTTC. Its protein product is CASSFLQASSYEQYF.

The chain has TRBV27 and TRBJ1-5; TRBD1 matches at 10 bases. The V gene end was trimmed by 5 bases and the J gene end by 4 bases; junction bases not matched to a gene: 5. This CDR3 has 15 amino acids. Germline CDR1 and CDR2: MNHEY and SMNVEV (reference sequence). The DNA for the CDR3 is TGTGCCAGCAGTCTTGGACAGGGGGAAAATCAGCCCCAGCATTTT. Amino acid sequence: CASSLGQGENQPQHF.

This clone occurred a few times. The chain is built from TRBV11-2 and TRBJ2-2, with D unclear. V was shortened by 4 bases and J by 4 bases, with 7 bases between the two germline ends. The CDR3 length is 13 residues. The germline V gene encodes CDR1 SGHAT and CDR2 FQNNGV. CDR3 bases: TGTGCCAGCAGCTCCCTCCTCACCGGGGAGCTGTTTTTT. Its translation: CASSSLLTGELFF.

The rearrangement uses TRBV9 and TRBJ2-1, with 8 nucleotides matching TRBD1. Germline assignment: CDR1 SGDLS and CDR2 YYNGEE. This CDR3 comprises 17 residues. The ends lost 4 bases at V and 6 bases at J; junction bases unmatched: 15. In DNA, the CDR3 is TGTGCCAGCAGCCCTCCTGCCCACGGGACAGGTCTCAATGAGCAGTTCTTC. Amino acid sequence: CASSPPAHGTGLNEQFF.

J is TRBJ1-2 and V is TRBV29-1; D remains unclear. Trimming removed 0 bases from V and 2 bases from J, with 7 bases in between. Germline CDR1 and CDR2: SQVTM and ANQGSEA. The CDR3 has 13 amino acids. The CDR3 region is CSVEEGGNYGYTF. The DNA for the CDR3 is TGCAGCGTTGAAGAGGGCGGGAACTATGGCTACACCTTC. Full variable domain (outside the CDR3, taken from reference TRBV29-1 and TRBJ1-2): SAVISQKPSRDICQRGTSLTIQCQVDSQVTMMFWYRQQPGQSLTLIATANQGSEATYESGFVIDKFPISRPNLTFSTLTVSNMSPEDSSIYLCSVEEGGNYGYTFGSGTRLTVV.

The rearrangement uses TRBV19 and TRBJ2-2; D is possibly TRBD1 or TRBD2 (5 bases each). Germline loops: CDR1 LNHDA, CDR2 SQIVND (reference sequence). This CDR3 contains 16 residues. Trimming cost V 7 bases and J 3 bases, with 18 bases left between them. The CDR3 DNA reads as TGTGCCAGTAACACGAGGGTCAGGGTTGACACCGGGGAGCTGTTTTTT. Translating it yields CASNTRVRVDTGELFF. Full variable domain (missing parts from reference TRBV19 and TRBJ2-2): DGGITQSPKYLFRKEGQNVTLSCEQNLNHDAMYWYRQDPGQGLRLIYYSQIVNDFQKGDIAEGYSVSREKKESFPLTVTSAQKNPTAFYLCASNTRVRVDTGELFFGEGSRLTVL.

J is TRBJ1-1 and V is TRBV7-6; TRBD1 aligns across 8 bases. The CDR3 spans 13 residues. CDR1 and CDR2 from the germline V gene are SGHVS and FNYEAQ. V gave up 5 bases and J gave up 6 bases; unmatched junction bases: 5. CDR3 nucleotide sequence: TGTGCCAGCAGCCCTGACAGGGGTTCTGAAGCTTTCTTT. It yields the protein CASSPDRGSEAFF.

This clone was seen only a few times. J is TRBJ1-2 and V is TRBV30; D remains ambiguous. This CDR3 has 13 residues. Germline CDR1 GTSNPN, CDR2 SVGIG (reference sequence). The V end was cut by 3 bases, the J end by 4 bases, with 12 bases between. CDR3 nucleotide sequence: TGTGCCTGGAGACACCTCCACAGCTATGGCTACACCTTC. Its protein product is CAWRHLHSYGYTF.

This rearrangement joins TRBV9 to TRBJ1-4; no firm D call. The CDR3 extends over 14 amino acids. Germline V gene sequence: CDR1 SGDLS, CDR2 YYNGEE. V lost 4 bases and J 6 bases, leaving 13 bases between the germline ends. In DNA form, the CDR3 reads TGTGCCAGCAGCTTTGGGAGCTCCGATGAAAAACTGTTTTTT. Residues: CASSFGSSDEKLFF. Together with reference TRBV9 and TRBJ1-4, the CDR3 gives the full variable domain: DSGVTQTPKHLITATGQRVTLRCSPRSGDLSVYWYQQSLDQGLQFLIQYYNGEERAKGNILERFSAQQFPDLHSELNLSSLELGDSALYFCASSFGSSDEKLFFGSGTQLSVL.

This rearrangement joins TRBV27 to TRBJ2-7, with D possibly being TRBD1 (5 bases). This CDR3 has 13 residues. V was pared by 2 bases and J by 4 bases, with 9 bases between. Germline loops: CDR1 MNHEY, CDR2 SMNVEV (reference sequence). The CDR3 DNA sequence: TGTGCCAGCAGTTTAGCCCCAGGGTACGAGCAGTACTTC. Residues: CASSLAPGYEQYF.

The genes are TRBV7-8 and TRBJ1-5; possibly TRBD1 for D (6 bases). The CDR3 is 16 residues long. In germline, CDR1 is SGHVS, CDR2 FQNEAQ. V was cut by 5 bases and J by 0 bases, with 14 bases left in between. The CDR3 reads CASSALQGYSNQPQHF. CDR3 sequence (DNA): TGTGCCAGCAGCGCACTACAGGGATATAGCAATCAGCCCCAGCATTTT. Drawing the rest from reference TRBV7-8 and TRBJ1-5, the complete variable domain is GAGVSQSPRYKVAKRGQDVALRCDPISGHVSLFWYQQALGQGPEFLTYFQNEAQLDKSGLPSDRFFAERPEGSVSTLKIQRTQQEDSAVYLCASSALQGYSNQPQHFGDGTRLSIL.

The CDR3 spells CASNSGGFYNEQFF. CDR3 in DNA: TGTGCCAGCAATAGCGGGGGATTCTACAATGAGCAGTTCTTC. This chain links TRBV7-8 with TRBJ2-1; 9 nucleotides align to TRBD2. Germline V gives CDR1 SGHVS, CDR2 FQNEAQ. The CDR3 spans 14 residues. Trimming took 7 bases from V and 3 from J; bases not matched to a gene: 4.

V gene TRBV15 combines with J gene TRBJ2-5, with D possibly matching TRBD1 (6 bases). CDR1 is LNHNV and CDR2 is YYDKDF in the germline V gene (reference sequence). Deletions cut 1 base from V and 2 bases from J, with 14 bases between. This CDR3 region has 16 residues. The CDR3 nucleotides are TGTGCCACCAGCAGAGTGCCCTGGACAGAACAAGAGACCCAGTACTTC. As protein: CATSRVPWTEQETQYF.

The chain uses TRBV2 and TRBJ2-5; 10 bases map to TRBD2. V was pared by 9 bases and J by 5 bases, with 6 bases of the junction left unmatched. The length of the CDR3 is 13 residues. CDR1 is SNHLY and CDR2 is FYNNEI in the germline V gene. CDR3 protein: CARAAGGLETQYF. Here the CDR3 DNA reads TGTGCCAGAGCAGCGGGGGGGCTTGAGACCCAGTACTTC.

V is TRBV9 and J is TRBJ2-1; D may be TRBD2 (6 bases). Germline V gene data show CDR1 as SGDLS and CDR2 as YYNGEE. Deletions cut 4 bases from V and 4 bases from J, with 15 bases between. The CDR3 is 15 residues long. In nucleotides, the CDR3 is TGTGCCAGCAGCCCCTCCGGGACTCTATACAATGAGCAGTTCTTC. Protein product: CASSPSGTLYNEQFF.

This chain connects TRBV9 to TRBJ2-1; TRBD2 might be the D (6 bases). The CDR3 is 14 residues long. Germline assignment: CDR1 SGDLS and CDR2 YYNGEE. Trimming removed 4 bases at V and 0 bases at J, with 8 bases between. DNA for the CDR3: TGTGCCAGCAGCATCGGGGGCTCCTACAATGAGCAGTTCTTC. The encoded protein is CASSIGGSYNEQFF. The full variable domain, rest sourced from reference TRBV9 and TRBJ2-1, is DSGVTQTPKHLITATGQRVTLRCSPRSGDLSVYWYQQSLDQGLQFLIQYYNGEERAKGNILERFSAQQFPDLHSELNLSSLELGDSALYFCASSIGGSYNEQFFGPGTRLTVL.

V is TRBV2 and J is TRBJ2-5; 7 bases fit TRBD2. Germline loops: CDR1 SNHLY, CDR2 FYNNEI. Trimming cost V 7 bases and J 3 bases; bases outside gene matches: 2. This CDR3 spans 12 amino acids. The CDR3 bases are TGTGCCAGCAATGGACTAGAAGAGACCCAGTACTTC. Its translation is CASNGLEETQYF. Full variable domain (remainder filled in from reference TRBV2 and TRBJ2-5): EPEVTQTPSHQVTQMGQEVILRCVPISNHLYFYWYRQILGQKVEFLVSFYNNEISEKSEIFDDQFSVERPDGSNFTLKIRSTKLEDSAMYFCASNGLEETQYFGPGTRLLVL.

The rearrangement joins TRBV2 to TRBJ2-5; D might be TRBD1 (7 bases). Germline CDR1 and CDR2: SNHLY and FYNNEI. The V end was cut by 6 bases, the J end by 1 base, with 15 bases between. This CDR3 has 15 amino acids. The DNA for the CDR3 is TGTGCCAGCAGGGCGGGACAGACTCTCCAAGAGACCCAGTACTTC. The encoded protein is CASRAGQTLQETQYF.

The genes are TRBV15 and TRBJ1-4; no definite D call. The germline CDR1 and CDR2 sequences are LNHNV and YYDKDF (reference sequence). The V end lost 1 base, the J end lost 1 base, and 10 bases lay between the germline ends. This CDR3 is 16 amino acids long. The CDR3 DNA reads TGTGCCACCAGCAGAGTCGCCATGCTAACTAATGAAAAACTGTTTTTT. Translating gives CATSRVAMLTNEKLFF.

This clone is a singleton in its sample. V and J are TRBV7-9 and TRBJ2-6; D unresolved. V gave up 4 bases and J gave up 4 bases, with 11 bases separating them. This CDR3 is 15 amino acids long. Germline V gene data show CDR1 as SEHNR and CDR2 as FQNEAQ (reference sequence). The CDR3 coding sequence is TGTGCCAGCAGCTGGGCTCTCTCCGGGGCCAACGTCCTGACTTTC. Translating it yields CASSWALSGANVLTF.

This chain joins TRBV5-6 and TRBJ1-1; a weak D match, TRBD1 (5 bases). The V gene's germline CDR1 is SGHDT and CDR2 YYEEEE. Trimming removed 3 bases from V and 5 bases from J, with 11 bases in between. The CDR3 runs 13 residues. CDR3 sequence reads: CASSSPQGTEAFF. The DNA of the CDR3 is TGTGCCAGCAGCTCGCCGCAGGGAACTGAAGCTTTCTTT.

CDR3 residues: CASSVLGGETQYF. DNA of the CDR3: TGTGCCAGTAGTGTATTAGGGGGAGAGACCCAGTACTTC. V is TRBV19 and J is TRBJ2-5; perhaps TRBD1 as D (6 bases). Germline CDR1 reads LNHDA; CDR2 reads SQIVND (reference sequence). Trimming shortened V by 5 bases and J by 4 bases, and 11 bases separated the two germline ends. The CDR3 contains 13 residues.

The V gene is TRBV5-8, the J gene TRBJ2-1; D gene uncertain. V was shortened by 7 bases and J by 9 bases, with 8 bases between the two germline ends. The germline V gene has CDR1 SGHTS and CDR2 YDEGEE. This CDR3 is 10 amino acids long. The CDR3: CASDRREQFF. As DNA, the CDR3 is TGTGCCAGCGATCGTCGTGAGCAGTTCTTC.